The present T cell receptor (beta chain) was sequenced within a study of cytomegalovirus exposure and HLA in healthy donors. Looking at the study overall: An earlier analysis found fewer than 140 million unique TCR beta sequences from about 190 million T cells.

The study ran its PCR with 60 Vbeta and 13 Jbeta primers. How the authors handled the data: Counted up in a later analysis, unique TCR beta chains came to some 75 million, with about 10 million shared. The data were produced by immunoSEQ multiplex PCR, yet TCRdb's version contains in-frame clones alone and is incomplete. The V and J calls and clone size come from that table; D and trimming were worked out from the DNA. The repertoire has about 120,000 clones, approximately 80% of them found once; the top ten carry 3.5% to 4.5%. Of note for this clone: Its antigen is currently unknown.

The V segment lost 6 bases and the J segment 3 bases; nucleotides outside the gene matches: 7. This CDR3 spans 15 amino acids. Germline V gene sequence: CDR1 MNHEY, CDR2 SMNVEV (reference sequence). Study results and limitations: The study labeled more than 150 TCR beta chains cytomegalovirus-associated. A later analysis showed HLA-associated TCR beta chains outstripping equally common others in clonal expansion.

Sequenced input: PBMCs. This TCR was sampled from a man younger than 45 in good health and CMV-seropositive. The rearrangement joins TRBV27 to TRBJ2-7, with 11 bases matching TRBD2. The CDR3 DNA is TGTGCCAGCAGCTCTAGCGGGAGGAGTTACTACGAGCAGTACTTC. Encoded protein: CASSSSGRSYYEQYF.